The 13 T cell receptor beta chains reported below all come from one sample, sequenced in a study of blood T cell repertoires in COVID-19. Some clones are missing from TCRdb's copy, which holds only in-frame ones; the method was immunoSEQ multiplex PCR. The data contain around 370,000 clones, about 90% of them singletons. The specimen sequenced was peripheral blood. The receptors stem from a woman aged 70-85 years with COVID-19, enrolled during active disease.

The rearrangement links TRBV12-1 to TRBJ1-3; the table's D call, TRBD1, was not checked against the DNA. TRBV12-1 is flagged as a pseudogene. There are 14 residues in the CDR3. DNA of the CDR3: TGTGCCAGCAGCTTACAGGGGAACGGAAACACCATATATTTT. Amino acid sequence: CASSLQGNGNTIYF.

Only one count was recorded for this clone. The sample contains more than one DNA sequence encoding this CDR3. The chain has TRBV5-1 and TRBJ1-2, with 7 bases aligning to TRBD1. Trimming took 2 bases from V and 3 from J; bases not matched to a gene: 1. The CDR3 has 13 amino acids. CDR1 is SGHRS and CDR2 is YFSETQ in the germline V gene. CDR3 bases: TGCGCCAGCAGCTTAACAGGGGACTATGGCTACACCTTC. This encodes CASSLTGDYGYTF.

V usage is TRBV27 and J usage is TRBJ2-5; 15 bases are shared with TRBD2. Germline V CDR1 and CDR2: MNHEY, SMNVEV (reference sequence). J lost 2 bases, V lost 5 bases, and 3 bases had no gene match. This CDR3 comprises 16 residues. CDR3 sequence: CASSEGLAGGQETQYF. CDR3 nucleotide sequence: TGTGCCAGCAGTGAGGGACTAGCGGGGGGACAAGAGACCCAGTACTTC.

This sequence joins TRBV29-1 and TRBJ1-1; TRBD1 aligns across 10 bases. J was trimmed by 10 bases and V by 4 bases; bases with no gene match: 6. Looked up from germline, CDR1 is SQVTM and CDR2 is ANQGSEA. The length of the CDR3 is 12 residues. The CDR3 DNA is TGCAGCGTTGCCGGGACAGGGGCAAGAGCTTTCTTT. It is translated as CSVAGTGARAFF.

This clone showed up just a few times. The chain couples TRBV7-2 to TRBJ1-1, with a possible D match to TRBD1 (6 bases). CDR1 is SGHTA, CDR2 FQGNSA, per germline. The CDR3 is 13 amino acids. Trimming took off 4 bases at V and 5 bases at J, with 11 bases between the two ends. CDR3 sequence: CASSWGPGTEAFF. CDR3 sequence (DNA): TGTGCCAGCAGCTGGGGGCCGGGGACTGAAGCTTTCTTT.

The J gene is TRBJ1-3, the V gene TRBV6-2 or TRBV6-3, with a tentative D call TRBD1 (5 bases). The CDR3 consists of 15 residues. The ends were cut back, 2 bases at V and 2 bases at J, with 10 bases in the middle. CDR1 and CDR2 (germline): MNHEY, SVGEGT. For the CDR3, the DNA is TGTGCCAGCAGTTACATGGCCAGGGCTGGAAACACCATATATTTT. It translates to CASSYMARAGNTIYF.

This chain uses TRBV5-1 with TRBJ1-3; TRBD1 matches at 7 bases. There are 14 residues in the CDR3. V shed 4 bases, J shed 2 bases, and the junction held 3 bases outside the gene matches. The germline CDR1 and CDR2 sequences are SGHRS and YFSETQ. The CDR3 here is CASSPDRAGNTIYF. CDR3 DNA: TGCGCCAGCAGCCCCGACAGGGCTGGAAACACCATATATTTT. The full variable domain, with the rest looked up from reference TRBV5-1 and TRBJ1-3, is KAGVTQTPRYLIKTRGQQVTLSCSPISGHRSVSWYQQTPGQGLQFLFEYFSETQRNKGNFPGRFSGRQFSNSRSEMNVSTLELGDSALYLCASSPDRAGNTIYFGEGSWLTVV.

The chain uses TRBV5-6 and TRBJ1-5, with D hard to call. V lost 3 bases to trimming and J lost 4 bases, with 20 bases between them. Per the germline V gene, CDR1 is SGHDT and CDR2 is YYEEEE. CDR3 length equals 17 residues. The CDR3 DNA is TGTGCCAGCAGCTCCACCGGAGGGAGCCAATTTAATCAGCCCCAGCATTTT. It is translated as CASSSTGGSQFNQPQHF.

The CDR3, as DNA: TGTGCCAGCAGCTTGGCGGAAGAGGGTCGGTACTTC. Its protein product is CASSLAEEGRYF. This chain uses TRBV7-9 with TRBJ2-5, with D perhaps matching TRBD2 (5 bases). CDR1 is SEHNR and CDR2 is FQNEAQ in the germline V gene (reference sequence). The CDR3 covers 12 residues. V gave up 3 bases and J gave up 13 bases, with 15 bases separating them.

The CDR3 region is CASSSGGFGEQYF. CDR3 bases: TGTGCCAGCAGTTCGGGAGGGTTCGGCGAGCAGTACTTC. The genes are TRBV27 and TRBJ2-7; 8 positions agree with TRBD2. Germline trimming cut 4 bases from V and 6 bases from J; bases unmatched to any gene: 5. The CDR3 spans 13 residues. CDR1 and CDR2 from the germline V gene are MNHEY and SMNVEV (reference sequence).

The CDR3 DNA sequence: TGCGCCAGCAGCGCATCTTCTAGCGGCCAAGAGACCCAGTACTTC. It yields the protein CASSASSSGQETQYF. The chain carries TRBV5-1 and TRBJ2-5; 7 bases align to TRBD2. The CDR3 sequence is 15 residues long. Trimming at V came to 4 bases and at J to 1 base, leaving 7 bases not matched to a gene. Germline assignment: CDR1 SGHRS and CDR2 YFSETQ.

CDR3 in amino acids: CASSETGPRQPQHF. CDR3 bases: TGTGCCAGCAGTGAAACAGGGCCACGGCAGCCCCAGCATTTT. The chain is built from TRBV2 and TRBJ1-5; possible D gene TRBD1, 6 bases. V lost 2 bases and J lost 7, with 12 bases in between. CDR1 SNHLY and CDR2 FYNNEI come from the germline V gene. CDR3 size: 14 residues.

This clone was observed a single time. The chain carries TRBV18 and TRBJ1-2; TRBD1 might be the D (6 bases). The CDR3 contains 15 residues. In germline, CDR1 is KGHSH, CDR2 LQKENI. Trimming took 1 base from V and 5 from J, leaving 14 bases between them. The CDR3 DNA reads as TGTGCCAGCTCACCACAACAGGGAGGGGATTATGGCTACACCTTC. Translating gives CASSPQQGGDYGYTF.